This T cell receptor (beta chain) was sequenced in a study of beta chain features in type 1 diabetes. Study-wide results and limits: The similarity of naive, central memory and Treg TCRB repertoires appeared greater among patients than among healthy donors. All four CD4+ subsets from Type 1 diabetes patients carried moderately but significantly shorter TCRB CDR3s. VDJ junctions in type 1 diabetes patients carried more deletions and fewer insertions.

The V gene's germline CDR1 is GTSNPN and CDR2 SVGIG (reference sequence). V lost 0 bases to trimming and J lost 2 bases, with 14 bases between them. The CDR3 consists of 15 residues. In its sample, this clone was seen a few times. As yet, its antigen is unknown. Isolated RNA was reverse transcribed in full, so expressed TCRB transcripts were sequenced. Measured with immunoSEQ multiplex PCR; TCRdb has only the in-frame clones, and not every one. This repertoire shows 400,000 or so clones, over 9.5% found once; its top ten account for roughly 0.0097%. The sample comprised naive CD4+ T cells from blood. The rearrangement joins TRBV30 to TRBJ2-7; D gene ambiguous. The TCR comes from a woman aged 18-29 years with type 1 diabetes. The CDR3 coding sequence is TGTGCCTGGAGTGTATTTCCCGGGTTGGCCTACGAGCAGTACTTC. Translating gives CAWSVFPGLAYEQYF.